This TCR beta chain was profiled in a study of beta chain features in type 1 diabetes. Reverse transcribing all isolated RNA meant expressed TCRB transcripts were sequenced. The data were produced by immunoSEQ multiplex PCR, yet TCRdb's version contains in-frame clones alone and is incomplete. The sample gives approximately 26,000 clones, 65% of which show up once; around 2.4% is in the top ten. In regard to this clone: Antigen unknown.

This CDR3 comprises 16 residues. With V trimmed by 3 bases and J by 0 bases, 5 bases remained unmatched. Study results and caveats: Shorter TCRB CDR3s, moderately but significantly so, marked every one of the four CD4+ subsets in Type 1 diabetes patients.

The rearrangement links TRBV23-1 to TRBJ2-3; TRBD1 matches at 8 bases. TRBV23-1 is an ORF; its function is uncertain. The TCR was taken from a woman in her twenties or thirties with type 1 diabetes. The sequenced sample consisted of Tregs from blood. CDR3 amino acids: CASSHFTGGSTDTQYF. The CDR3 DNA follows: TGCGCCAGCAGTCATTTTACAGGGGGAAGCACAGATACGCAGTATTTT.